The sequence of this TCR beta chain was determined in a study of blood T cell repertoires in COVID-19. In the study overall: The origin of the acute and convalescent COVID-19 samples was the United States, Italy and Spain. T cells, B-cell-depleted T cells, or PBMCs supplied cDNA or gDNA.

The germline gives CDR1 LGHDT, CDR2 YNNKEL (reference sequence). This CDR3 contains 15 residues. Losses at the gene ends were 4 bases for V and 9 bases for J; bases not matched to a gene: 7. The method was immunoSEQ multiplex PCR; TCRdb's version includes in-frame clones alone and lacks a portion of them. The repertoire includes about 200,000 clones, about 88% of them detected once, and over 15% sits in the top ten. Sequencing used peripheral blood. V is TRBV3-1 (or the pseudogene TRBV3-2) and J is TRBJ1-6; TRBD1 agrees at 9 bases. The clonotype was recovered from a man aged 50-60 years with COVID-19, enrolled during active disease. CDR3 in amino acids: CASSPPGQGGSPLHF. The CDR3 nucleotides read TGTGCCAGCAGCCCTCCGGGACAGGGCGGTTCACCCCTCCACTTT.